What follows are 7 T cell receptor beta chains derived from one specimen sequenced in a study of T cells in localized non-small cell lung cancer. Here immunoSEQ multiplex PCR was the method, and the copy in TCRdb shows in-frame clones only, minus some. The repertoire holds about 21,000 clones, with roughly 88% as singletons. The sequenced sample was peripheral blood mononuclear cells, obtained before any cancer treatment. The receptors were sampled from a male donor older than 55 with stage II lung adenocarcinoma.

CDR3 sequence (DNA): TGTGCCAGCAGCTTATGGGGGGGTACTGAAGCTTTCTTT. As protein: CASSLWGGTEAFF. This chain connects TRBV5-8 to TRBJ1-1; D perhaps matches TRBD1 (5 bases). CDR1 SGHTS and CDR2 YDEGEE come from the germline V gene. The CDR3 sequence is 13 residues long. The V and J ends lost 2 bases and 5 bases respectively, with 10 bases between them.

The chain combines TRBV7-8 with TRBJ2-7; 14 nucleotides align to TRBD2. Germline-derived CDR1 and CDR2 are SGHVS and FQNEAQ. Trimming at V came to 1 base and at J to 6 bases, leaving 8 bases not matched to a gene. This CDR3 has 17 amino acids. The CDR3: CASSLGGLAGVLGEQYF. The CDR3 nucleotides are TGTGCCAGCAGCTTAGGGGGACTAGCGGGAGTACTGGGCGAGCAGTACTTC.

V is TRBV2 and J is TRBJ2-3, with D unclear. The V gene lost 7 bases and the J gene lost 5 bases, with 7 bases spanning the gap. There are 11 residues in the CDR3. Germline V gives CDR1 SNHLY, CDR2 FYNNEI. The CDR3, as DNA: TGTGCCAGCAAGTATCAAGATACGCAGTATTTT. Its translation: CASKYQDTQYF.

This clone was found a few times. This chain joins TRBV28 and TRBJ2-7; TRBD2 aligns across 8 bases. This CDR3 is built from 17 residues. The V segment lost 2 bases and the J segment 0 bases; nucleotides outside the gene matches: 9. Germline CDR1 and CDR2: MDHEN and SYDVKM. CDR3 region: CASSLRRASGYSYEQYF. Here the CDR3 DNA reads TGTGCCAGCAGTTTAAGGCGTGCTAGCGGGTACTCCTACGAGCAGTACTTC. The full variable domain, in which reference TRBV28 and TRBJ2-7 provide the parts outside the CDR3, is DVKVTQSSRYLVKRTGEKVFLECVQDMDHENMFWYRQDPGLGLRLIYFSYDVKMKEKGDIPEGYSVSREKKERFSLILESASTNQTSMYLCASSLRRASGYSYEQYFGPGTRLTVT.

This chain uses TRBV28 with TRBJ2-1, with 7 bases lining up with TRBD2. The CDR3 covers 13 residues. V dropped 5 bases and J dropped 9; count of bases not matched to a gene: 7. Germline values: CDR1 MDHEN, CDR2 SYDVKM. The CDR3 bases are TGTGCCAGCAGTCCCTGGTCGGGGGGTGAGCAGTTCTTC. Translation: CASSPWSGGEQFF. The variable domain in full, completed from reference TRBV28 and TRBJ2-1, reads DVKVTQSSRYLVKRTGEKVFLECVQDMDHENMFWYRQDPGLGLRLIYFSYDVKMKEKGDIPEGYSVSREKKERFSLILESASTNQTSMYLCASSPWSGGEQFFGPGTRLTVL.

V and J are TRBV19 and TRBJ1-5; D possibly corresponds to TRBD1 (5 bases). The CDR3 consists of 17 residues. Trimming cost V 6 bases and J 2 bases, with 20 bases left between them. Germline lookup yields CDR1 LNHDA and CDR2 SQIVND (reference sequence). This CDR3 is CASSGEIARAGNQPQHF. CDR3 in DNA: TGTGCCAGTAGCGGCGAGATTGCCAGGGCTGGCAATCAGCCCCAGCATTTT. Full variable domain (rest looked up from reference TRBV19 and TRBJ1-5): DGGITQSPKYLFRKEGQNVTLSCEQNLNHDAMYWYRQDPGQGLRLIYYSQIVNDFQKGDIAEGYSVSREKKESFPLTVTSAQKNPTAFYLCASSGEIARAGNQPQHFGDGTRLSIL.

The CDR3 protein is CASSLGGRDEQFF. The CDR3 bases are TGTGCCAGCAGCTTAGGCGGTAGGGATGAGCAGTTCTTC. The chain uses TRBV7-9 and TRBJ2-1; D ambiguous. Deletions cut 1 base from V and 8 bases from J, with 9 bases between. The CDR3 loop spans 13 amino acids. Germline values: CDR1 SEHNR, CDR2 FQNEAQ (reference sequence).